Listed below are T cell receptor beta chains from one sample, sequenced in a study of blood T cell repertoires in COVID-19. Libraries were prepared by immunoSEQ multiplex PCR; TCRdb keeps only in-frame clonotypes and omits some of them. This table holds about 190,000 clones, nearly 90% found once. The source material was peripheral blood. These receptors came from a woman in her 40s who had recovered from COVID-19. The CDR3 runs from the conserved cysteine through the conserved F or W. D genes are given only for firm matches. The size of a clone is reported for some rows only, either as once, few or many, or as a class for expanded clones.

TRBV24-1	-	-	TRBJ2-3	TGTGCCACCAGCCCCGCCGGGACTAGCACAGATACGCAGTATTTT	CATSPAGTSTDTQYF
TRBV6-2/TRBV6-3	-	-	TRBJ1-5	TGTGCCAGCAGTTACTTATCGTCTAGCAATCAGCCCCAGCATTTT	CASSYLSSSNQPQHF
TRBV19	-	TRBD2	TRBJ2-1	TGTGCCAGTAGCCCGGGACTAGTAAGCAATGAGCAGTTCTTC	CASSPGLVSNEQFF
TRBV6-2/TRBV6-3	-	-	TRBJ2-7	TGTGCCAGCAGTTACCACAGACAGAACTCCTACGAGCAGTACTTC	CASSYHRQNSYEQYF
TRBV3-1/TRBV3-2	-	TRBD1	TRBJ1-6	TGTGCCAGCAGCCTTATTCAGGGGGCCAATTCACCCCTCCACTTT	CASSLIQGANSPLHF
TRBV7-6	-	TRBD2	TRBJ2-5	TGTGCCAGCAGCTCCACACCCGGGGGGTTGACTAGCGGGATTCAAGAGACCCAGTACTTC	CASSSTPGGLTSGIQETQYF
TRBV6-2/TRBV6-3	-	TRBD2	TRBJ2-1	TGTGCCAGCAGTTACTCGACCCCTTTTCTAGCGGGAGTCGACAATGAGCAGTTCTTC	CASSYSTPFLAGVDNEQFF
TRBV19	-	TRBD2	TRBJ2-1	TGTGCCACCTCTGGGGCTAGCGGATCACTCTATGAGCAGTTCTTC	CATSGASGSLYEQFF
TRBV6-2/TRBV6-3	-	-	TRBJ1-4	TGTGCCAGCAGTTACTCGGGCGGAGGAAAACTGTTTTTT	CASSYSGGGKLFF
TRBV6-5	-	-	TRBJ1-1	TGTGCCAGCAGTTACTCGAAGGCGGTCGGTCTTAGTGGGGCTTTCTTT	CASSYSKAVGLSGAFF
TRBV5-4	-	-	TRBJ1-1	TGTGCCAGCTCCTCATCACTGGACACTGAAGCTTTCTTT	CASSSSLDTEAFF
TRBV6-5	-	-	TRBJ1-5	TGTGCCAGCAGACAAACAGGGAAAGATCAGCCCCAGCATTTT	CASRQTGKDQPQHF
TRBV10-3	once	-	TRBJ1-1	TGTGCCACCGAGACCCAGCCGCCACCGGGAGGGACTGAAGCTTTCTTT	CATETQPPPGGTEAFF
TRBV28	-	TRBD1	TRBJ2-7	TGTGCCACCAGCCTAGGGGGCCATGGCTACGAGCAGTACTTC	CATSLGGHGYEQYF
TRBV5-1	-	TRBD2	TRBJ2-3	TGCGCCAGCAGCATAGGACTAGCGGGAGGGCCCGGAGATACGCAGTATTTT	CASSIGLAGGPGDTQYF
TRBV7-9	-	-	TRBJ1-6	TGTGCCAGCAGCTTACTTGGCGGAGGGGCACAGTCACCCCTCCACTTT	CASSLLGGGAQSPLHF
TRBV5-1	-	TRBD1	TRBJ1-1	TGCGCCAGCAGCGGAGGACAGGGGAACACTGAAGCTTTCTTT	CASSGGQGNTEAFF
TRBV2	-	TRBD2	TRBJ2-1	TGTGCCACCGGGACCGGGACTAGTGACAATGAGCAGTTCTTC	CATGTGTSDNEQFF
TRBV11-3	-	-	TRBJ2-3	TGTGCCAGCAGCTTAATTGGGAGAGATACGCAGTATTTT	CASSLIGRDTQYF
TRBV23-1	-	-	TRBJ2-1	TGCGCCAGCAGTCACCCTAGAGAGCTCTCGGAGCAGTTCTTC	CASSHPRELSEQFF
TRBV9	-	-	TRBJ1-4	TGTGCCAGCAGCGTAGGGGATGAAAACGGGGATGAACTGTTTTTT	CASSVGDENGDELFF
TRBV29-1	-	-	TRBJ1-1	TGCAGCGTTAAAGGGGCGGGCGGAGGGACCACTGAAGCTTTCTTT	CSVKGAGGGTTEAFF
TRBV9	-	-	TRBJ2-2	TGTGCCAGCAGCGTAGGGGGACACTCGAGAACCGGGGAGCTGTTTTTT	CASSVGGHSRTGELFF
TRBV19	-	TRBD2	TRBJ2-7	TGTGCCAGTAGTCCGGGAGGTTCAGGGTGGTACGAGCAGTACTTC	CASSPGGSGWYEQYF
TRBV9	few	-	TRBJ2-3	TGTGCCAGCAGCGTATTGGGACATCCCACAGATACGCAGTATTTT	CASSVLGHPTDTQYF
TRBV6-2/TRBV6-3	-	-	TRBJ2-7	TGTGCCAGCAGCCCTGGTGTCGGAGGGGGCACCTACGAGCAGTACTTC	CASSPGVGGGTYEQYF
TRBV5-5	-	-	TRBJ1-1	TGTGCCAGCAGGCGACCCAGGGGGAACACTGAAGCTTTCTTT	CASRRPRGNTEAFF
TRBV6-5	once	-	TRBJ1-5	TGTGCCAGCAGTCGACAGGATTCCAATCAGCCCCAGCATTTT	CASSRQDSNQPQHF
TRBV7-9	-	TRBD1	TRBJ1-2	TGTGCCAGCAGCTCCTCCGACAGGGGGGACGGCTACACCTTC	CASSSSDRGDGYTF
TRBV4-2	-	-	TRBJ1-4	TGTGCCAGCAGCCAAGATTTTACAACTAATGAAAAACTGTTTTTT	CASSQDFTTNEKLFF
TRBV24-1	-	-	TRBJ2-5	TGTGCCACCAGTGTTCCAGGCGGGACCCACCAAGAGACCCAGTACTTC	CATSVPGGTHQETQYF
TRBV6-6	-	TRBD1	TRBJ2-7	TGTGCCAGCAGTTACCGCGACAGGGGTGACTACGAGCAGTACTTC	CASSYRDRGDYEQYF
TRBV7-9	-	TRBD1	TRBJ1-3	TGTGCCAGCAGCTCCATCAGGGGGAGTGGAAACACCATATATTTT	CASSSIRGSGNTIYF
TRBV6-2/TRBV6-3	-	-	TRBJ2-7	TGTGCCAGCAGTTCCCCGGGGACTCGGGGTTACTTC	CASSSPGTRGYF
TRBV9	-	TRBD1	TRBJ2-1	TGTGCCAGCAGTAGCACGGGACAGGATTGGAATGAGCAGTTCTTC	CASSSTGQDWNEQFF
TRBV5-1	once	TRBD1	TRBJ1-2	TGCGCCACCACCTCCGGGACAGGGGACTATGGCTACACCTTC	CATTSGTGDYGYTF
TRBV23-1	-	TRBD2	TRBJ2-1	TGCGCCAGCAGTCAATTCGGGTGGTTTAGCGGGAGTGATTACAATGAGCAGTTCTTC	CASSQFGWFSGSDYNEQFF
TRBV9	-	TRBD1	TRBJ1-1	TGTGCCAGCAGCGCGGTGACAGGGTGGAATACTGAAGCTTTCTTT	CASSAVTGWNTEAFF
TRBV19	-	-	TRBJ1-1	TGTGCCAGTAGTATTGAGGGATATATGAACACTGAAGCTTTCTTT	CASSIEGYMNTEAFF
TRBV5-1	-	-	TRBJ1-4	TGCGCCAGCAACCTCGCGGGGGGTGATGAAAAACTGTTTTTT	CASNLAGGDEKLFF
TRBV21-1	-	-	TRBJ2-7	TGTGCCAGCAGCAAAGGGGACAGGGGTATCCCCCGGAACGAGCAGTACTTC	CASSKGDRGIPRNEQYF
TRBV5-6	-	-	TRBJ2-3	TGTGCCAGCAGCTTGGCCAGCGGACGTACGCAGTATTTT	CASSLASGRTQYF
TRBV6-5	once	TRBD1	TRBJ2-7	TGTGCTAGCAGAACGACAGGGATCTACGAGCAGTACTTC	CASRTTGIYEQYF
TRBV3-1/TRBV3-2	-	TRBD1	TRBJ1-5	TGTGCCAGCAGCCCGGGACAGGGGGCTCGACAGCCCCAGCATTTT	CASSPGQGARQPQHF
TRBV19	-	TRBD2	TRBJ2-1	TGTGCCAGTAGTATGATCCGGACTAGCGCTCAGAGCTCCTACAATGAGCAGTTCTTC	CASSMIRTSAQSSYNEQFF
TRBV6-2/TRBV6-3	once	TRBD2	TRBJ2-5	TGTGCCAGCAGTCCCACCAGCGGGAGAATCAAAGAGACCCAGTACTTC	CASSPTSGRIKETQYF
TRBV5-1	-	TRBD1	TRBJ2-7	TGCGCCAGCAGCTTAGACCCCGGGACAGGAACCTACGAGCAGTACTTC	CASSLDPGTGTYEQYF
TRBV28	-	TRBD2	TRBJ2-5	TGTGCCAGCAGTTTCCCCCCGAGCGGGGGCGTGTCCCAGTACTTC	CASSFPPSGGVSQYF
TRBV4-1	-	TRBD2	TRBJ2-1	TGCGCCAGCAGCCCAGGGAGTAGCGGGGGGGTCGATGAGCAGTTCTTC	CASSPGSSGGVDEQFF
TRBV7-9	-	TRBD1	TRBJ2-7	TGTGCCAGCATCCCAAACGCCGGGACAGGGACACGGGAGCAGTACTTC	CASIPNAGTGTREQYF
TRBV29-1	-	-	TRBJ1-1	TGCAGCGCCACTCCGTCGGGGGACGAAGCTTTCTTT	CSATPSGDEAFF
TRBV5-5	-	TRBD2	TRBJ2-1	TGTGCCAGCAGCTCCCCGTTTAGCGGGAGGGATGAGCAGTTCTTC	CASSSPFSGRDEQFF